The rows below give T cell receptor beta chains drawn from one sample of a study of breast tumors, draining lymph nodes, adjacent tissues. TCRdb re-called the multiplex PCR reads through MiXCR, storing one row per CDR3 protein. The table shows tens of thousands of distinct CDR3 sequences, with around 30% occurring only once. Sequencing was performed on axillary lymph node tissue. All receptors come from a female donor with breast cancer. Some clones in this sample may be carry-over from other donors' samples. The CDR3 runs from the conserved cysteine through the conserved F or W. The order of the fields is D gene, J gene, V gene, clone size, CDR3 protein, CDR3 DNA. A D gene is named only where the DNA matches it firmly. Clone size appears in some rows only: once, few, many, or a class for an expanded clone.

>TRBD2|TRBJ2-7|TRBV28|many
CASTSGIYEQYF
TGTGCCAGCACTAGCGGGATCTACGAGCAGTACTTC
>TRBD2|TRBJ2-6|TRBV3-1|.
CASSQNAATSGMPGANVLTF
TGTGCCAGCAGCCAAAACGCCGCGACTAGCGGGATGCCTGGGGCCAACGTCCTGACTTTC
>TRBD2|TRBJ2-1|TRBV28|.
CASVAGGEAEQFF
TGTGCCAGTGTGGCGGGAGGCGAGGCTGAGCAGTTCTTC
>.|TRBJ2-1|TRBV7-3|many
CASSPQTPYNEQFF
TGTGCCAGCAGCCCCCAAACCCCCTACAATGAGCAGTTCTTC
>TRBD1|TRBJ1-3|TRBV2|.
CASRGTGWTGNTIYF
TGTGCCAGCAGGGGGACAGGGTGGACTGGAAACACCATATATTTT
>TRBD2|TRBJ2-3|TRBV6-4|.
CASSRELADTQYF
TGTGCCAGCAGTCGAGAACTAGCGGACACGCAGTATTTT
>TRBD1|TRBJ2-7|TRBV30|.
CALSVQGYEQYF
TGTGCCCTGAGTGTACAGGGGTACGAGCAGTACTTC
>TRBD2|TRBJ2-5|TRBV5-1|many
CASSLGTRFGTQYF
TGCGCCAGCAGCTTGGGGACTAGATTCGGGACCCAGTACTTC
>.|TRBJ1-2|TRBV20-1|many
CSASNGVGGYTF
TGCAGTGCTAGTAACGGGGTGGGCGGCTACACCTTC
>.|TRBJ2-7|TRBV20-1|many
CSARDVAQKAYEQYF
TGCAGTGCTAGAGATGTGGCACAGAAGGCCTACGAGCAGTACTTC
>.|TRBJ1-6|TRBV5-1|.
CASRGEQFNSPLHF
TGCGCCAGCAGAGGGGAACAGTTTAATTCCCCCCTCCACTTT
>TRBD2|TRBJ2-1|TRBV7-9|.
CASSIRTSGRPSYNEQFF
TGTGCCAGCAGCATCCGGACTAGCGGGAGGCCCTCCTACAATGAGCAGTTCTTC
>.|TRBJ2-2|TRBV4-1|many
CASSQDRGGVGELFF
TGCGCCAGCAGCCAAGATCGAGGCGGGGTCGGGGAGCTGTTTTTT
>TRBD1|TRBJ1-4|TRBV4-1|many
CASSQDYRGGREKLFF
TGCGCCAGCAGCCAAGACTACAGGGGCGGGAGGGAAAAACTGTTTTTT
>.|TRBJ2-7|TRBV4-2|many
CASSRTGPSSYEQYF
TGTGCCAGCAGCCGCACCGGGCCGAGCTCCTACGAGCAGTACTTC
>.|TRBJ1-5|TRBV20-1|many
CSALPGVGQPQHF
TGCAGTGCCCTCCCGGGGGTTGGTCAGCCCCAGCATTTT